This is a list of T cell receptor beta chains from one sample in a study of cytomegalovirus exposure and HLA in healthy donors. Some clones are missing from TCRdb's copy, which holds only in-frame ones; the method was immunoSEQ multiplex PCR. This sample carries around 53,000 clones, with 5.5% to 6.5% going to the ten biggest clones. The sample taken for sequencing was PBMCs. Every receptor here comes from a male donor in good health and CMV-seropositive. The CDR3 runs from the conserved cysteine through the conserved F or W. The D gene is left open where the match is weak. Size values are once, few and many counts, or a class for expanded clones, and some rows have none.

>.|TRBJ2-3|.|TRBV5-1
TGCGCCAGCAGCTGGCCGTCCGCTAGCACAGATACGCAGTATTTT
CASSWPSASTDTQYF
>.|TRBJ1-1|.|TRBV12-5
TGTGCTAGTGGTTTGGGAAACAGGCTTGAAGCTTTCTTT
CASGLGNRLEAFF
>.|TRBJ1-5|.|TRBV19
TGTGCCAGTATGAGTCCAGGGCGGGGAAATCAGCCCCAGCATTTT
CASMSPGRGNQPQHF
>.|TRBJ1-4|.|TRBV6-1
TGTGCCAGCAGTTTCCTGAGGTGGGAAAAACTGTTTTTT
CASSFLRWEKLFF
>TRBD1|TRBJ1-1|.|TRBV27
TGTGCCAGCAGTTTAGGACAGGGGATGAACACTGAAGCTTTCTTT
CASSLGQGMNTEAFF
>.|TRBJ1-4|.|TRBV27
TGTGCCAGCAGTTCACAGGGATTTAATGAAAAACTGTTTTTT
CASSSQGFNEKLFF
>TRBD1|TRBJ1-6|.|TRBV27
TGTGCCAGCGCGAAAAGGACAGGGCCCGGATATAATTCACCCCTCCACTTT
CASAKRTGPGYNSPLHF
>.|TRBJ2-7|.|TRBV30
TGTGCCTGGAACGGCGCCGGGACAAGTTACGAGCAGTACTTC
CAWNGAGTSYEQYF
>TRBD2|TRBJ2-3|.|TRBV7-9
TGTGCCAGCAGCTTAACACGACGGCGACTAGCGGGGGAGAACGATACGCAGTATTTT
CASSLTRRRLAGENDTQYF
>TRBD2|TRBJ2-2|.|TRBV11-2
TGTGCCAGCGGGGTAGCGGGGGGAACCGGGGAGCTGTTTTTT
CASGVAGGTGELFF
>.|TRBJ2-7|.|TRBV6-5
TGTGCCAGCATAGGGGGGGCCTACGAGCAGTACTTC
CASIGGAYEQYF
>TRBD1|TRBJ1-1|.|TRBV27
TGTGCCAGCAGAGGAACAGGGGCCACTGAAGCTTTCTTT
CASRGTGATEAFF
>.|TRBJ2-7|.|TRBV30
TGTGCCTGGAGTCCCCAGGGGCAGATGTTCTACGAGCAGTACTTC
CAWSPQGQMFYEQYF
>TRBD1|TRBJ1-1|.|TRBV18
TGTGCCAGCTCACCAGCACAGGGGTACACTGAAGCTTTCTTT
CASSPAQGYTEAFF
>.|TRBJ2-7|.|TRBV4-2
TGTGCCAGCAGCCAAGAGTTGCGGGATTTCTACGAGCAGTACTTC
CASSQELRDFYEQYF
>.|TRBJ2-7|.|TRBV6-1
TGTGCCAGCATAAGAACAGGGATGGGAGAGCAGTACTTC
CASIRTGMGEQYF
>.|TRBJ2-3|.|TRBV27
TGTGCCAGCAGACAAGAGGGTACGCAGTATTTT
CASRQEGTQYF
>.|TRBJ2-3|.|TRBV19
TGTGCCACCCAGGGTCCTAGCACAGATACGCAGTATTTT
CATQGPSTDTQYF
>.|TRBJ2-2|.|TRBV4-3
TGCGCCAGCAGCCAAGACCCGGTCGGTAGCTCACACACCGGGGAGCTGTTTTTT
CASSQDPVGSSHTGELFF
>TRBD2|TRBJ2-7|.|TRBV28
TGTGCCAGCCCCCCCGTTGGGACTAGCAAACCCCCCAAAGCCTACGAGCAGTACTTC
CASPPVGTSKPPKAYEQYF
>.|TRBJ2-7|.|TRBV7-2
TGTGCCAGCAGCGCCGACAGGTGGGTGGAGCAGTACTTC
CASSADRWVEQYF
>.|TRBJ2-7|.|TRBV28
TGTGCCAGCAGCTCCGGGACACGCTCCTACGAGCAGTACTTC
CASSSGTRSYEQYF
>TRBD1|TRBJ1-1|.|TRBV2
TGTGCCAGCACCAAGGACAGGGCGGCCACTGAAGCTTTCTTT
CASTKDRAATEAFF
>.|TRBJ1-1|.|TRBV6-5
TGTGCCAGCAGTTACGGAGAAAACACTGAAGCTTTCTTT
CASSYGENTEAFF
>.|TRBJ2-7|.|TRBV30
TGTGCCTGGGCACCGGGACACATGGAGCAGTACTTC
CAWAPGHMEQYF
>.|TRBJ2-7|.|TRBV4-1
TGCGCCAGCAGCCAAGGACACTCCAGCTCCTACGAGCAGTACTTC
CASSQGHSSSYEQYF
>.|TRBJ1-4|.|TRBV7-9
TGTGCCAGCAGCCACGGGGACTGGGTAACTAATGAAAAACTGTTTTTT
CASSHGDWVTNEKLFF
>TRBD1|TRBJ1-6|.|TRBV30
TGTGCCTGGACTCCCGGGACAGGGGATTCACCCCTCCACTTT
CAWTPGTGDSPLHF
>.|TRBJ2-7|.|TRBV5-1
TGCGCCAGCAGCTTTGGGAGCCCACCCACCTACGAGCAGTACTTC
CASSFGSPPTYEQYF
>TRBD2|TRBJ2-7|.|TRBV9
TGTGCCAGCAGCGTCTCTAGCGGGGGAGGGATCTACGAGCAGTACTTC
CASSVSSGGGIYEQYF
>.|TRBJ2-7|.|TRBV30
TGTGCCTGGAGTCCAGCCTACGAGCAGTACTTC
CAWSPAYEQYF
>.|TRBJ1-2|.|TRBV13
TGTGCCAGCAGCTTAGGGGGGGCCGGGTATGGCTACACCTTC
CASSLGGAGYGYTF
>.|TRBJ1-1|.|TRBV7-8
TGTGCCAGCAGCTTAGCGGCCGGGTGGACTGAAGCTTTCTTT
CASSLAAGWTEAFF
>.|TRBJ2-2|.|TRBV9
TGTGCCAGCAGCGTACAGGGGTCTATCGGGGAGCTGTTTTTT
CASSVQGSIGELFF
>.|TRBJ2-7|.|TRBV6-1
TGTGCCAGCAGGCCCAACAGGGTCCTGCACGAGCAGTACTTC
CASRPNRVLHEQYF
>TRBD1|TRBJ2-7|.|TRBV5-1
TGCGCCAGCAGCCGTGACAGGGAAGTCTACGAGCAGTACTTC
CASSRDREVYEQYF
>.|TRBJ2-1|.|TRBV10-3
TGTGCCATCAGTGTTACGGGGACTGGGGATGAGCAGTTCTTC
CAISVTGTGDEQFF
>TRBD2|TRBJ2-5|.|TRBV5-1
TGCGCCAGCAGCCTGACTAGCGGGGGGGAAGAGACCCAGTACTTC
CASSLTSGGEETQYF
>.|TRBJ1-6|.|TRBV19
TGTGCCAGTAGTCAGGGAAGGGGTTCACCCCTCCACTTT
CASSQGRGSPLHF
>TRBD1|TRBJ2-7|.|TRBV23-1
TGCGCCAGCAGGATAACAGGGGGGATCTTCCACGAGCAGTACTTC
CASRITGGIFHEQYF
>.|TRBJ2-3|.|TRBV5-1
TGCGCCAGTGACTCCGGGGAGAGCACAGATACGCAGTATTTT
CASDSGESTDTQYF
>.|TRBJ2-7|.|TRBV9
TGTGCCAGCAGCCCCCAAGGGGGGACAGCCTCTAACGAGCAGTACTTC
CASSPQGGTASNEQYF
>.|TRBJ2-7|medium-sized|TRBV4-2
TGTGCCAGCAGCCAAGCCGGGACAAACTACGAGCAGTACTTC
CASSQAGTNYEQYF
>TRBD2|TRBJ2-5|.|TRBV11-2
TGTGCCAGCAGCCCCCTGGGGGGGTTGGAGACCCAGTACTTC
CASSPLGGLETQYF
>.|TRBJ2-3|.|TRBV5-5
TGTGCCAGCAGCTTGGAAGGCAGGGAAGGCACAGATACGCAGTATTTT
CASSLEGREGTDTQYF
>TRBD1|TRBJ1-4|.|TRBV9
TGTGCCAGCGCCAGGGGGACAGAGGAAAAACTGTTTTTT
CASARGTEEKLFF
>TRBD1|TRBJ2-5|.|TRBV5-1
TGCGCCAGCAGCCAGGGACAGGGGGCATTTGGAGAGACCCAGTACTTC
CASSQGQGAFGETQYF
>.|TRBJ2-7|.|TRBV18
TGTGCCAGCTCACCAGCGCACGACTACGAGCAGTACTTC
CASSPAHDYEQYF
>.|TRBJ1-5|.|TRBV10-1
TGCGCCAGCAACATATATCAGCCCCAGCATTTT
CASNIYQPQHF
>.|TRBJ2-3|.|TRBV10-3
TGTGCCATAAACCGGGCCCAGGGCGGTGGGCAGTATTTT
CAINRAQGGGQYF
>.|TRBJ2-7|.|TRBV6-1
TGTGCCAGCAGTGAAGGGCCCCACTACGAGCAGTACTTC
CASSEGPHYEQYF
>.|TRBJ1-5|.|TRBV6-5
TGTGCCAGCAGCACCCACAGGAATAGCAATCAGCCCCAGCATTTT
CASSTHRNSNQPQHF